This T cell receptor (beta chain) was identified during a study of CXCR3-negative and CXCR3-positive naive CD8 T cells. For the study at large: TRB reads totalled about 130 million, about 1.5 +/- 0.3 million per library. Study results and caveats: Both naive subsets showed comparably high diversity, and memory CD8+ cells showed much lower diversity. TCR strength was inferred from TRB CDR3 properties, while surface CD5 was comparable between naive subsets. CXCR3 levels fell partly with cryopreservation; most assays relied on fresh PBMCs.

UMI-tagged TRB cDNA libraries were built via 5' RACE. No DNA is given; TCRdb re-called the 5' RACE reads and lists each CDR3 protein once. This sample lists about 56,000 distinct CDR3 sequences; its ten largest clones have 20% to 25%. From germline, CDR1 is MRHNA and CDR2 SNTAGT. The CDR3 spans 14 residues. About this clonotype itself: Its antigen is as yet unknown.

The chain combines TRBV6-4 with TRBJ2-2. Sequencing was carried out using memory CD8+ T cells from blood. The receptor was derived from a human donor in good health. Some clones in this sample may be carry-over from other donors' samples. CDR3 amino acids: CASSVNLNTGELFF.